This T cell receptor (beta chain) was sequenced during a study of T cells after yellow fever vaccination. This CDR3 is built from 15 residues. J gave up 2 bases and V 4 bases, and 4 bases lay outside the gene matches. Germline-derived CDR1 and CDR2 are LGHNA and YSLEER. Study-wide results and limits: Researchers report a weaker secondary response that nonetheless peaked faster, day 5 versus 15. Repertoires obtained by FACS sorting could include abundant clonotypes that entered as contaminants from the bulk population. Clonotypes shared by both compartments, CD4 and CD8, made up a small share.

This clonotype turned up a few times. Its antigen remains unidentified. MiXCR was run by TCRdb on the 5' RACE reads, yielding one entry per CDR3 protein. The data hold under 500,000 distinct CDR3 sequences, with roughly a sixth observed a single time. The rearrangement links TRBV4-3 to TRBJ1-2; 10 bases are shared with TRBD1. The material sequenced was PBMCs, taken before the yellow fever booster vaccination. This receptor was obtained from a young man who received the YFV17D yellow fever vaccine. Here the CDR3 reads CASSPRDRGNYGYTF. The CDR3 coding sequence is TGCGCCAGCAGCCCCAGGGACAGGGGAAACTATGGCTACACCTTC.